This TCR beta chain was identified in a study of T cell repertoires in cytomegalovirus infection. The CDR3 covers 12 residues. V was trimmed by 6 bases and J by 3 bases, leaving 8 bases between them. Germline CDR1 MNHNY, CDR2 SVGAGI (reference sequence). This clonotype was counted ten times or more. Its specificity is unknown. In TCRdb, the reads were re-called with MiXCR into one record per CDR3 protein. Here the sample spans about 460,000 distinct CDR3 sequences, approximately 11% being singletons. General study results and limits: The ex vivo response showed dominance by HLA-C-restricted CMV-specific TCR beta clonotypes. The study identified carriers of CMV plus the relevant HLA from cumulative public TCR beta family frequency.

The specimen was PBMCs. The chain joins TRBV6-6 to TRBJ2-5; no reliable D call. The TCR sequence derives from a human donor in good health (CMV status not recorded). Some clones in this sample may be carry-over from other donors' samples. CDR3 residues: CASSVTKETQYF. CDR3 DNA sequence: TGTGCCAGCAGCGTCACGAAAGAGACCCAGTACTTC.